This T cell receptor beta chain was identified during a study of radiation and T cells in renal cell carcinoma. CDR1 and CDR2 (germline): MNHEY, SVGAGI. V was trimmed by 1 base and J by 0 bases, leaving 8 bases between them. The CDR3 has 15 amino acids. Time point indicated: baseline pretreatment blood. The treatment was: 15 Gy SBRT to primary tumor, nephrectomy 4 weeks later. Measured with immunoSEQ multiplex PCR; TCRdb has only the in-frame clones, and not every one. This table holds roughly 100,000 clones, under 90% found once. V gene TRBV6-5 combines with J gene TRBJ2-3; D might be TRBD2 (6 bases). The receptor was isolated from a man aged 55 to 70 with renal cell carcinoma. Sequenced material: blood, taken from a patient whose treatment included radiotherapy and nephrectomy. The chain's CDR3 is CASSYWRESTDTQYF. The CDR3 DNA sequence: TGTGCCAGCAGTTACTGGCGGGAAAGCACAGATACGCAGTATTTT.